These T cell receptor beta chains were read from a single sample in a study of identical twins. TCRdb analysed the 5' RACE reads with MiXCR anew, one entry per CDR3 protein. Of about 890,000 distinct CDR3 sequences listed, roughly 12% were seen once; the top ten hold 1.5% to 2%. The sample was also reused in another study, on yellow fever vaccine responses in identical twins.

The sequencing input was PBMCs. These receptors all come from a woman under 30 in good health. Both conserved end residues are part of each CDR3. The order of the fields is D gene, clone size, J gene, V gene, CDR3 protein, CDR3 DNA. D genes are given only for firm matches. The size entry is marked missing in some rows and otherwise reads once, few, many or a size class.

TRBD2	NA	TRBJ2-1	TRBV28	CASYRGGGANEQFF	TGTGCCAGCTACAGAGGCGGGGGGGCAAATGAGCAGTTCTTC
TRBD1	few	TRBJ2-1	TRBV12-3/TRBV12-4	CAVRGQPSYNEQFF	TGTGCCGTCCGGGGACAGCCTTCCTACAATGAGCAGTTCTTC
NA	many	TRBJ1-1	TRBV24-1	CATSERTVGSEAFF	TGTGCCACCAGTGAGAGGACCGTCGGCTCTGAAGCTTTCTTT
NA	NA	TRBJ2-1	TRBV7-9	CASSLRETRFEEQFF	TGTGCCAGCAGCTTACGGGAGACCCGTTTCGAAGAGCAGTTCTTC
TRBD1	NA	TRBJ1-5	TRBV19	CASSMVRTGTSNQPQHF	TGTGCCAGTAGTATGGTTAGGACAGGGACTAGCAATCAGCCCCAGCATTTT
TRBD1	few	TRBJ2-2	TRBV5-1	CASSFRGPNTGELFF	TGCGCCAGCAGCTTCAGGGGGCCTAACACCGGGGAGCTGTTTTTT
NA	NA	TRBJ1-1	TRBV2	CASSEDVVMNTEAFF	TGTGCCAGCAGTGAAGATGTAGTAATGAACACTGAAGCTTTCTTT
TRBD1	NA	TRBJ1-6	TRBV28	CASSPHYTPGGTGSPLHF	TGTGCCAGCAGTCCACACTATACTCCAGGGGGAACAGGATCACCCCTCCACTTT
NA	NA	TRBJ2-1	TRBV11-2	CASSLDLTLSSYNEQFF	TGTGCCAGCAGCTTAGATCTAACGCTTTCCTCCTACAATGAGCAGTTCTTC
TRBD1	few	TRBJ2-2	TRBV7-8	CASSPPGQGSGELFF	TGTGCCAGCAGCCCTCCGGGACAGGGCTCCGGGGAGCTGTTTTTT
NA	NA	TRBJ2-7	TRBV14	CASSQDSLTSTYEQYF	TGTGCCAGCAGCCAAGATTCCTTAACTTCCACCTACGAGCAGTACTTC
NA	few	TRBJ2-5	TRBV7-8	CASSLWDQTSQETQYF	TGTGCCAGCAGCCTATGGGACCAAACCTCTCAAGAGACCCAGTACTTC
NA	NA	TRBJ1-1	TRBV20-1	CSASQGGTTEAFF	TGCAGTGCTAGTCAGGGCGGTACCACTGAAGCTTTCTTT
NA	NA	TRBJ1-6	TRBV27	CASSLRTADNSPLHF	TGTGCCAGCAGTCTCCGGACAGCAGATAATTCACCCCTCCACTTT
NA	many	TRBJ1-2	TRBV10-3	CAIRDRPSNGYTF	TGTGCCATCAGGGACAGACCATCGAATGGCTACACCTTC
NA	many	TRBJ2-5	TRBV29-1	CSVEGLAGTQYF	TGCAGCGTTGAGGGACTCGCGGGGACCCAGTACTTC
TRBD1	few	TRBJ2-7	TRBV5-1	CASRLGTGASYEQYF	TGCGCCAGCAGACTTGGGACAGGCGCCTCCTACGAGCAGTACTTC
NA	few	TRBJ2-1	TRBV20-1	CCARDLPSLHSYNEQFF	TGCTGTGCTAGAGATCTTCCTTCTCTACACTCCTACAATGAGCAGTTCTTC
NA	few	TRBJ2-7	TRBV12-3/TRBV12-4	CASRRGLPDSYEQYF	TGTGCCAGCAGACGGGGCCTACCCGATTCCTACGAGCAGTACTTC
TRBD2	few	TRBJ2-2	TRBV7-6	CASSSPGLAGSAFGELFF	TGTGCCAGCAGCTCCCCCGGACTAGCGGGCTCAGCGTTTGGGGAGCTGTTTTTT
NA	many	TRBJ2-3	TRBV10-1	CASSEFDTQYF	TGCGCCAGCAGTGAGTTCGATACGCAGTATTTT
NA	many	TRBJ2-1	TRBV10-3	CAIQGNNEQFF	TGTGCCATCCAGGGGAACAATGAGCAGTTCTTC
NA	many	TRBJ2-1	TRBV12-5	CASAIGQGGNEQFF	TGTGCTAGTGCCATTGGGCAGGGGGGCAATGAGCAGTTCTTC
TRBD1	NA	TRBJ2-2	TRBV28	CARKGGQGRDTGELFF	TGTGCCCGAAAAGGGGGACAGGGGAGAGACACCGGGGAGCTGTTTTTT
NA	NA	TRBJ1-4	TRBV12-3/TRBV12-4	CASSQNRVLNEKLFF	TGTGCCAGCAGTCAAAACAGGGTTTTGAATGAAAAACTGTTTTTT
NA	few	TRBJ2-7	TRBV12-3/TRBV12-4	CASSLGNPFEQYF	TGTGCCAGCAGTTTGGGAAACCCTTTTGAGCAGTACTTC
NA	NA	TRBJ2-7	TRBV10-1	CASSEKSGEQYF	TGCGCCAGCAGTGAGAAGTCCGGCGAGCAGTACTTC
NA	many	TRBJ2-7	TRBV20-1	CSARTPDSYEQYF	TGCAGTGCTAGGACCCCGGACAGCTACGAGCAGTACTTC